This T cell receptor beta chain originates from a study of T cell responses to AZD1222 COVID-19 vaccine. Points from the study as a whole: Nearly half of spike-specific TCRs reportedly target unmutated variant regions. Vaccine-associated CD4 TCRs ranged over spike, dominating at 160-218 and 743-854. Baseline seropositivity characterized only a handful of AZD1222 recipients.

The CDR3 is 15 residues long. The germline gives CDR1 MNHEY, CDR2 SVGAGI. The trim removed 7 bases at V and 0 bases at J, leaving 4 bases unmatched. Profiled with immunoSEQ multiplex PCR; TCRdb holds only in-frame clones, not every one. The sample shows about 150,000 clones, roughly 92% of them seen only once. As to this clone: Its cognate antigen is unknown.

The sequencing here drew on peripheral blood, taken on day 0 of AZD1222 vaccination. The V gene is TRBV6-5, the J gene TRBJ2-2; 8 bases agree with TRBD2. The clonotype was recovered from an adult in good health. This chain's CDR3 is CASTVAGTNTGELFF. CDR3 coding DNA: TGTGCCAGCACCGTAGCGGGAACGAACACCGGGGAGCTGTTTTTT.